The next 8 T cell receptor beta chains were all read from a single sample in a study of human T cells and chemical hapten exposure. The sample's time point: patch test 1, 2 weeks after DPC sensitization. Treatment: therapeutic diphenylcyclopropenone sensitization with weekly scalp DPC. TCRdb redid the calling of the RACE reads with MiXCR, one entry per CDR3 protein. The sample lists around 300,000 distinct CDR3 sequences, around 7% occurring once. The sample in question was whole blood, obtained in connection with sensitization to the hapten diphenylcyclopropenone (DPC). The source is a woman between 18 and 30 years old with alopecia areata. Some clones in this sample may be carry-over from other donors' samples.

Worth noting for this clonotype: A read error may explain this, as a much larger clone is one base away. V gene TRBV3-1 combines with J gene TRBJ2-5, with D unclear. CDR1 LGHDT and CDR2 YNNKEL come from the germline V gene (reference sequence). This CDR3 has 12 residues. V was pared by 0 bases and J by 5 bases, with 4 bases between. The CDR3 here is CASSQESETQYF. The DNA of the CDR3 is TGTGCCAGCAGCCAAGAATCGGAGACCCAGTACTTC.

At least ten counts were recorded for this clonotype. V usage is TRBV4-3 and J usage is TRBJ2-1; D remains ambiguous. Trimming left V 0 bases short and J 10 bases short, with 10 bases between. The CDR3 runs to 13 residues. CDR1 LGHNA and CDR2 YSLEER come from the germline V gene. The CDR3 DNA follows: TGCGCCAGCAGCCAAGATGGAGTAGGAGAGCAGTTCTTC. This codes for CASSQDGVGEQFF.

This clonotype was seen only a few times. The chain links TRBV5-8 to TRBJ2-3, with TRBD2 matching over 7 bases. Looked up from germline, CDR1 is SGHTS and CDR2 is YDEGEE. Losses at the gene ends were 2 bases for V and 1 base for J; bases not matched to a gene: 13. The CDR3 runs 18 residues. The CDR3 nucleotides read TGTGCCAGCAGCTTTTGGGGGGGACGACCCAAAGGCACAGATACGCAGTATTTT. Translated: CASSFWGGRPKGTDTQYF.

At least ten counts were recorded for this clonotype. The J gene is TRBJ1-4, the V gene TRBV6-5; weak D call: TRBD1 (5 bases). V lost 2 bases, J lost 8 bases, and 18 bases lay in between. CDR1 is MNHEY, CDR2 SVGAGI, per germline. The CDR3 sequence is 16 residues long. CDR3 residues: CASSYAANRRGEKLFF. The CDR3 DNA follows: TGTGCCAGCAGTTACGCGGCCAATCGGCGGGGGGAAAAACTGTTTTTT.

This clonotype appeared a few times. The J gene is TRBJ2-1, the V gene TRBV6-2 or TRBV6-3; 10 bases map to TRBD2. Germline V gives CDR1 MNHEY, CDR2 SVGEGT. V gave up 6 bases and J gave up 2 bases; unmatched junction bases: 7. The CDR3 is 16 residues long. CDR3 nucleotides: TGTGCCAGCAGAACACTAGCGGGGATAACCTACAATGAGCAGTTCTTC. Protein product: CASRTLAGITYNEQFF.

This clonotype has more than one count but fewer than ten. This chain links TRBV5-1 with TRBJ2-7; possible D gene TRBD2, 6 bases. Trimming removed 1 base at V and 4 bases at J, with 18 bases between. The CDR3 is 16 residues long. Germline V gives CDR1 SGHRS, CDR2 YFSETQ. CDR3 in DNA: TGCGCCAGCAGCTTGAAAGTAGCGGAGGTAGATTACGAGCAGTACTTC. Amino acid sequence: CASSLKVAEVDYEQYF.

Ten or more counts support this clonotype. The V and J genes are TRBV7-2 and TRBJ2-3; D ambiguous. Trimming cost V 5 bases and J 6 bases, with 12 bases left between them. CDR3 length equals 13 residues. CDR1 is SGHTA, CDR2 FQGNSA, per germline. CDR3 nucleotide sequence: TGTGCCAGCAGCAGGCGTGACGCGGATACGCAGTATTTT. It yields the protein CASSRRDADTQYF.

This clonotype has a count of ten or more. J is TRBJ1-5 and V is TRBV10-3; D is ambiguous. Looked up from germline, CDR1 is ENHRY and CDR2 is SYGVKD. The CDR3 consists of 12 residues. V lost 8 bases to trimming and J lost 2 bases, with 7 bases between them. CDR3 sequence reads: CAIAGGNQPQHF. The DNA of the CDR3 is TGTGCCATCGCCGGAGGCAATCAGCCCCAGCATTTT.